The subject of this entry is one T cell receptor (beta chain). The antigen is not known. This specimen comes from a study of blood T cells in healthy people across ages. Study results and caveats: Long-lived donors carried more naive CD4+ cells and greater diversity than aged donors.

The second PCR ran about 6 to 12 cycles with a sample-barcoded 5' primer and J-beta primers. TCRdb reanalysed the 5' RACE reads using MiXCR and keeps one entry per CDR3 protein. The sample lists just over 1 million distinct CDR3 sequences; 45% were seen once. Per germline, CDR1 MNHEY and CDR2 SMNVEV (reference sequence). Trimming stripped 4 bases from V and 5 bases from J, with 9 bases between. This CDR3 is built from 13 residues. This receptor was obtained from a woman aged 60-70 years in good health. The chain carries TRBV27 and TRBJ2-1; no firm D call. Sample: blood. CDR3 in DNA: TGTGCCAGCAGTTCCTCCCTCAACAATGAGCAGTTCTTC. This codes for CASSSSLNNEQFF.